This T cell receptor beta chain came from a study of cytomegalovirus exposure and HLA in healthy donors. Turning to the study itself: Within an early data release were around 80 million unique TCRs drawn from HLA-typed donors.

V lost 3 bases and J lost 2; bases outside the gene matches: 6. Germline CDR1 and CDR2: SGHNT and YYREEE (reference sequence). The CDR3 has 17 amino acids. Both 60 Vbeta primers and 13 Jbeta primers went into the PCR. Here immunoSEQ multiplex PCR was the method, and the copy in TCRdb shows in-frame clones only, minus some. The repertoire has around 170,000 clones, 70% to 85% of them found once; the top ten carry approximately 0.73%. V is TRBV5-4 and J is TRBJ1-6, with 9 bases lining up with TRBD1. Sequences were obtained from PBMCs. This TCR derives from a woman in her 40s in good health and CMV-seronegative. CDR3: CASSSDRGSTYNSPLHF. The CDR3 DNA follows: TGTGCCAGCAGCTCGGACAGGGGAAGCACCTATAATTCACCCCTCCACTTT. Variable domain in full (rest from reference TRBV5-4 and TRBJ1-6): ETGVTQSPTHLIKTRGQQVTLRCSSQSGHNTVSWYQQALGQGPQFIFQYYREEENGRGNFPPRFSGLQFPNYSSELNVNALELDDSALYLCASSSDRGSTYNSPLHFGNGTRLTVT.